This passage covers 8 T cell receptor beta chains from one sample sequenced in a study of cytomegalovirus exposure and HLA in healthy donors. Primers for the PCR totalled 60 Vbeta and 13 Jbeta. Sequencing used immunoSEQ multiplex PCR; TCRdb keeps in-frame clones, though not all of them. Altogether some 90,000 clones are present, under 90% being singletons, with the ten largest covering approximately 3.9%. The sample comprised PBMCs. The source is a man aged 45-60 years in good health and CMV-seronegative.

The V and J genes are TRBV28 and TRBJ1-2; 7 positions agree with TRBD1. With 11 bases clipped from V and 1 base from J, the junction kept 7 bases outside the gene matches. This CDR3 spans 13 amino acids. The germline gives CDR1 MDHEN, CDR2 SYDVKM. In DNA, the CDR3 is TGTGCCTCTTGGGACAGAAATAACTATGGCTACACCTTC. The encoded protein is CASWDRNNYGYTF.

The CDR3 reads CASSPSYGTDTQYF. In nucleotides, the CDR3 is TGTGCCAGCAGTCCGTCCTACGGCACAGATACGCAGTATTTT. The rearrangement uses TRBV25-1 and TRBJ2-3; no firm D call. Trimming left V 5 bases short and J 1 base short, with 10 bases between. Germline V gene lookup returns CDR1 MGHDK and CDR2 SYGVNS. This CDR3 comprises 14 residues. The full variable domain, with the rest looked up from reference TRBV25-1 and TRBJ2-3, is EADIYQTPRYLVIGTGKKITLECSQTMGHDKMYWYQQDPGMELHLIHYSYGVNSTEKGDLSSESTVSRIRTEHFPLTLESARPSHTSQYLCASSPSYGTDTQYFGPGTRLTVL.

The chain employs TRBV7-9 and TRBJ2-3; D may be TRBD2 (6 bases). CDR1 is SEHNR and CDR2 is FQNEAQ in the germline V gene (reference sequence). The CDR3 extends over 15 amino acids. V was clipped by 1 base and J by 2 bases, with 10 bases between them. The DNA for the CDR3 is TGTGCCAGCAGCTTAGACGGCGGGATCACAGATACGCAGTATTTT. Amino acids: CASSLDGGITDTQYF.

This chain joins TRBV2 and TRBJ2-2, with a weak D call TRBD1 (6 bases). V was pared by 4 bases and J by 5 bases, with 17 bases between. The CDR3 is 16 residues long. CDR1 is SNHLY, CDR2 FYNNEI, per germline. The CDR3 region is CASSVGHRDVTGELFF. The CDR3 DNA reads TGTGCCAGCAGTGTCGGTCACAGGGACGTAACCGGGGAGCTGTTTTTT. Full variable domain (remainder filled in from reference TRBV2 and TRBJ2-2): EPEVTQTPSHQVTQMGQEVILRCVPISNHLYFYWYRQILGQKVEFLVSFYNNEISEKSEIFDDQFSVERPDGSNFTLKIRSTKLEDSAMYFCASSVGHRDVTGELFFGEGSRLTVL.

CDR3: CASRIIKGGTGELFF. For the CDR3, the DNA is TGTGCCAGCAGGATTATAAAAGGGGGCACCGGGGAGCTGTTTTTT. The V gene is TRBV7-6, the J gene TRBJ2-2; a weak D match, TRBD1 (6 bases). The CDR3 has 15 amino acids. The germline gives CDR1 SGHVS, CDR2 FNYEAQ. Trimming pared 6 bases from V and 4 bases from J, leaving 15 bases between. Together with reference TRBV7-6 and TRBJ2-2, the CDR3 gives the full variable domain: GAGVSQSPRYKVTKRGQDVALRCDPISGHVSLYWYRQALGQGPEFLTYFNYEAQQDKSGLPNDRFSAERPEGSISTLTIQRTEQRDSAMYRCASRIIKGGTGELFFGEGSRLTVL.

CDR3 sequence reads: CASSQGVGDSSYEQYF. For the CDR3, the DNA is TGTGCCAGCAGCCAAGGGGTAGGAGACTCCTCCTACGAGCAGTACTTC. The chain uses TRBV4-2 and TRBJ2-7; no definite D call. This CDR3 spans 16 amino acids. The germline CDR1 and CDR2 sequences are LGHNA and YNFKEQ. The V end was cut by 1 base, the J end by 0 bases, with 13 bases between.

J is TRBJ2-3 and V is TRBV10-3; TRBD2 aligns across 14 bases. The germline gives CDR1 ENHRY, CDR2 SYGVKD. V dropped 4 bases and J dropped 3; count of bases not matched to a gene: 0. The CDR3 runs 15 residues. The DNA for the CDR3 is TGTGCCATCAGTGGGACTAGCGGGAGGACAGATACGCAGTATTTT. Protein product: CAISGTSGRTDTQYF.

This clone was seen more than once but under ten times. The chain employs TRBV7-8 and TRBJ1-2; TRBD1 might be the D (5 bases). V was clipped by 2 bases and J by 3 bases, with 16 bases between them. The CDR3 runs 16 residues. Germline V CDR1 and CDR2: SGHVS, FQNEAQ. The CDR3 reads CASSLLIRPQDYGYTF. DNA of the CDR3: TGTGCCAGCAGCTTACTGATCAGGCCACAGGACTATGGCTACACCTTC.